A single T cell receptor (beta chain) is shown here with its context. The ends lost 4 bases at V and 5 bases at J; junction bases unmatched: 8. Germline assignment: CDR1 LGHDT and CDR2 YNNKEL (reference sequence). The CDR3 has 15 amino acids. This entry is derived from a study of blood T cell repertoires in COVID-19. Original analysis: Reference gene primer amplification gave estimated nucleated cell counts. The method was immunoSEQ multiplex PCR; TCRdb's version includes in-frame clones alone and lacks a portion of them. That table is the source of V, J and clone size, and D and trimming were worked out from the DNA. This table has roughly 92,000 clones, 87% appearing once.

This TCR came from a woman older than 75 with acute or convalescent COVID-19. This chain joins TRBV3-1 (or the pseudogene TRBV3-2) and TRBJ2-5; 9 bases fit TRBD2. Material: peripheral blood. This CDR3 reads CASSRGGDPRETQYF. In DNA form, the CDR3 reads TGTGCCAGCAGCCGCGGGGGGGATCCCCGCGAGACCCAGTACTTC.